Presented here are 9 T cell receptor beta chains from one specimen sequenced in a study of shared clonotypes between healthy human individuals. Data came from immunoSEQ multiplex PCR; TCRdb stores just in-frame clones and leaves some out. The sample has 1,500,000 or so clones, approximately 96% seen once. The sequenced sample consisted of naive CD4+ T cells sorted from blood. Subset of the sample: CD45RA+ positively selected. All receptors come from a man younger than 40 in good health.

This chain links TRBV2 with TRBJ2-1; TRBD2 matches at 9 bases. This CDR3 has 15 amino acids. Germline V gives CDR1 SNHLY, CDR2 FYNNEI. V shed 1 base and J 7 bases; nucleotides not matched to a gene: 5. This CDR3 reads CASSEEASGINEQFF. In DNA form, the CDR3 reads TGTGCCAGCAGTGAAGAGGCTAGCGGGATTAATGAGCAGTTCTTC.

V and J are TRBV10-3 and TRBJ1-1; D is ambiguous. Germline V CDR1 and CDR2: ENHRY, SYGVKD. The CDR3 is 13 residues long. V lost 0 bases and J lost 6, with 8 bases in between. DNA of the CDR3: TGTGCCATCAGTGAGTCGATTACCGCTGAAGCTTTCTTT. Protein product: CAISESITAEAFF.

CDR3 DNA: TGTGCCAGCAGTCACAGACTAGAAACAGATACGCAGTATTTT. Translation: CASSHRLETDTQYF. The chain carries TRBV27 and TRBJ2-3; D perhaps matches TRBD2 (6 bases). V was shortened by 5 bases and J by 3 bases, with 12 bases between the two germline ends. Germline CDR1 reads MNHEY; CDR2 reads SMNVEV (reference sequence). This CDR3 is built from 14 residues.

J is TRBJ2-5 and V is TRBV29-1; either TRBD1 or TRBD2 may fit D (5 bases each). CDR1 is SQVTM and CDR2 is ANQGSEA in the germline V gene. Trimming removed 6 bases at V and 1 base at J, with 9 bases between. This CDR3 has 12 amino acids. The CDR3 loop reads CSVGRFQETQYF. CDR3 DNA: TGCAGCGTGGGACGGTTCCAAGAGACCCAGTACTTC.

On this clone: Within the sample, other DNA sequences also encode this same CDR3. This chain uses TRBV15 with TRBJ2-1; D ambiguous. V lost 2 bases and J 4 bases, leaving 3 bases between the germline ends. This CDR3 region has 12 residues. Germline V gene sequence: CDR1 LNHNV, CDR2 YYDKDF (reference sequence). The CDR3 sequence: CATSRSYNEQFF. The CDR3 coding sequence is TGTGCCACCAGCAGATCGTACAATGAGCAGTTCTTC. The full variable domain, with the rest looked up from reference TRBV15 and TRBJ2-1, is DAMVIQNPRYQVTQFGKPVTLSCSQTLNHNVMYWYQQKSSQAPKLLFHYYDKDFNNEADTPDNFQSRRPNTSFCFLDIRSPGLGDTAMYLCATSRSYNEQFFGPGTRLTVL.

This clone was seen just once. The chain has TRBV6-1 and TRBJ2-7, with D possibly TRBD1 on 6 matching bases. Germline CDR1 reads MNHNS; CDR2 reads SASEGT. Trimming removed 1 base from V and 2 bases from J, with 18 bases in between. The CDR3 is 17 residues long. The CDR3 loop is CASSEGVGDTLTYEQYF. In DNA form, the CDR3 reads TGTGCCAGCAGTGAAGGAGTAGGGGACACTTTGACCTACGAGCAGTACTTC.

This rearrangement joins TRBV7-8 to TRBJ1-5; D is uncertain. V was shortened by 0 bases and J by 0 bases, with 9 bases between the two germline ends. Germline CDR1 and CDR2: SGHVS and FQNEAQ. CDR3 length: 16 residues. CDR3 DNA: TGTGCCAGCAGCTTAGCGAAGTGGAATAGCAATCAGCCCCAGCATTTT. Translated: CASSLAKWNSNQPQHF.

The CDR3 DNA reads as TGTGCCAGCAGTGGAGGGGCCGGCTACACCTTC. This sequence encodes CASSGGAGYTF. The chain carries TRBV25-1 and TRBJ1-2; D is possibly TRBD1 (5 bases). Trimming stripped 4 bases from V and 8 bases from J, with 8 bases between. The CDR3 is 11 residues long. Per the germline V gene, CDR1 is MGHDK and CDR2 is SYGVNS.

The chain couples TRBV30 to TRBJ1-3; D is undetermined. The CDR3 consists of 13 residues. Germline-derived CDR1 and CDR2 are GTSNPN and SVGIG (reference sequence). V dropped 0 bases and J dropped 4 bases, with 7 bases sitting between them. The CDR3 spells CAWSVPAGNTIYF. The CDR3, as DNA: TGTGCCTGGAGTGTACCAGCCGGAAACACCATATATTTT.